The TCR beta chain described here comes from a study of long-term antiretroviral therapy in people with HIV. Study-wide background: Collection dates of the earliest samples fall about a decade before the 2015 immediate-ART recommendation. Study-wide findings and caveats: Transplant donor controls retained higher diversity, though diversity increased after ART. Whichever time point was examined, clones expanded before ART dominated the repertoire.

The run of the v3.0 immunoSEQ assay was at survey level. Sequencing used immunoSEQ multiplex PCR; TCRdb keeps in-frame clones, though not all of them. The sample holds 24,000 or so clones; about 80% are singletons and the top ten take over 8%. Germline V CDR1 and CDR2: LNHNV, YYDKDF (reference sequence). The CDR3 covers 12 residues. V lost 1 base to trimming and J lost 9 bases, with 7 bases between them. Worth noting for this clone: Its antigen is currently unknown.

The V and J genes are TRBV15 and TRBJ2-1; D possibly corresponds to TRBD2 (6 bases). The material sequenced was unsorted PBMCs, taken 1.2 years after starting antiretroviral therapy. The sequence came from a woman aged 40-49 years with HIV. CDR3 DNA: TGTGCCACCAGCAGAGTCGGGGGTGAGCAGTTCTTC. Protein sequence: CATSRVGGEQFF.